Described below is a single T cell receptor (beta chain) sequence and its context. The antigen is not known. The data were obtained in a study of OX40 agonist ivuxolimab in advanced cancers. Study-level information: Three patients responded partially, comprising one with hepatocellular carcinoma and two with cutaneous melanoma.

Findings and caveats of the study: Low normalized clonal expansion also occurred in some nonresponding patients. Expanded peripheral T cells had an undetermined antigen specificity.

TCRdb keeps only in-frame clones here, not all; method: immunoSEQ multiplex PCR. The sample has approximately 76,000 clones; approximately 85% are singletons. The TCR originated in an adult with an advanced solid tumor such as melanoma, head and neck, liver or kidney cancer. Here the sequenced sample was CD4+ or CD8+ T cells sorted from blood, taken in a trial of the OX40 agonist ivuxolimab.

The CDR3 sequence is CASSLVGNEQFF. The CDR3 nucleotides are TGTGCCAGCAGCTTAGTAGGGAATGAGCAGTTCTTC. The chain has TRBV7-2 and TRBJ2-1; D ambiguous. The CDR3 is 12 residues long. The V gene's germline CDR1 is SGHTA and CDR2 FQGNSA. The V end lost 1 base, the J end lost 7 bases, and 5 bases lay between the germline ends.